The source of this T cell receptor beta chain is a study of control samples from healthy donors and cancer patients. TCRdb keeps only in-frame clones here, not all; method: immunoSEQ multiplex PCR. The sample contains roughly 190,000 clones, 91% of which appear only once. V dropped 4 bases and J dropped 5; count of bases not matched to a gene: 3. This CDR3 contains 13 residues. Per the germline V gene, CDR1 is SGHDT and CDR2 is YYEEEE. The sequenced sample was blood. The receptor's source is a woman aged 30 to 39 in good health. The rearrangement uses TRBV5-6 and TRBJ1-1, with 9 bases lining up with TRBD1. CDR3 region: CASSLTGGTEAFF. The CDR3 DNA reads as TGTGCCAGCAGCCTGACAGGGGGAACTGAAGCTTTCTTT.